This T cell receptor (beta chain) was retrieved from a study of T cells in Graves' hyperthyroidism and ophthalmopathy. This clonotype was counted ten times or more. RNA transcripts yielded amplified TCR beta CDR3 regions. An initial round of RT-PCR targeting the TCR CDR3 relied on the HTBI primer set. MiXCR was run by TCRdb on the multiplex PCR reads, yielding one entry per CDR3 protein. This sample has 500,000 to 700,000 distinct CDR3 sequences, with 16% found just once. Sequencing was carried out using blood. The origin of this receptor is a woman under 30 with Graves' hyperthyroidism.

In nucleotides, the CDR3 is TGTGCCAGCAGCCTAGGGACGCTCAATGAGCAGTTCTTC. Its translation is CASSLGTLNEQFF. The chain links TRBV6-1 to TRBJ2-1; D may be TRBD1 or TRBD2 (5 bases each). The CDR3 consists of 13 residues. Per the germline V gene, CDR1 is MNHNS and CDR2 is SASEGT. Trimming removed 6 bases at V and 6 bases at J, with 12 bases between.